This T cell receptor (beta chain) came from a study of T cells after yellow fever vaccination. For this clonotype: A read error may be the cause here, since a much bigger clone is one base away.

TCRdb itself ran the 5' RACE reads through MiXCR, one entry per CDR3 protein. The top ten hold around 3.2% of the sample, which has about 210,000 distinct CDR3 sequences, 2.5% to 3.5% seen once. This receptor was identified in a man aged 18 to 30 who received the YFV17D yellow fever vaccine. The specimen comprised CD4+ T cells sorted from PBMCs, sampled 10 days after the yellow fever booster vaccination.

CDR3 sequence: CASSVVGPPEFF. The CDR3 DNA follows: TGTGCCAGCAGCGTAGTCGGACCCCCGGAGTTCTTC. The chain carries TRBV9 and TRBJ2-1; D call uncertain. CDR3 length equals 12 residues. The germline V and J ends were trimmed by 0 bases and 14 bases, with 12 bases remaining between them. Germline V lookup: CDR1 SGDLS, CDR2 YYNGEE.